This T cell receptor beta chain was observed in a study of radiotherapy plus CTLA-4 blockade in lung cancer. Study details: Disease control was seen in roughly 30% of patients, objective responses in about 19%. The study's findings and limits: Reported findings show early blood T cell clone dynamics, with interferon-beta, best predicted response. Tumor-derived TCR clones expanded in blood after radiotherapy plus ipilimumab.

TCRdb's table, derived via immunoSEQ multiplex PCR, lists solely in-frame clones and lacks some. The sample carries roughly 15,000 clones, 55% to 75% recorded once. J was trimmed by 6 bases and V by 3 bases; bases with no gene match: 12. The CDR3 has 15 residues. The V gene's germline CDR1 is SQVTM and CDR2 ANQGSEA. This clone was observed a handful of times. What it binds is unknown. Alongside CTLA-4 blockade with ipilimumab, patients with chemo-refractory metastatic non-small-cell lung cancer received focal radiation. The chain is built from TRBV29-1 and TRBJ1-2, with TRBD1 identical over 8 bases. The sequence was collected from a human donor with non-small cell lung cancer whose response to radiotherapy plus ipilimumab could not be evaluated. This specimen consisted of peripheral blood, obtained from a patient treated with radiotherapy plus ipilimumab. The CDR3 sequence is CSVEAGQGVTDGYTF. CDR3 DNA sequence: TGCAGCGTTGAGGCCGGACAGGGAGTAACGGATGGCTACACCTTC.